This T cell receptor (beta chain) appears in the sequencing data of a study of beta chain features in type 1 diabetes. The isolated RNA, all of it, was reverse transcribed, so expressed TCRB transcripts were what got sequenced. Profiling relied on immunoSEQ multiplex PCR, and the TCRdb table lists in-frame clones only, not all of them. The sample has 300,000 to 400,000 clones, around 8% seen once. Germline CDR1 reads KGHSH; CDR2 reads LQKENI. Trimming removed 2 bases at V and 0 bases at J, with 10 bases between. CDR3 size: 15 residues. This clone has more than one count but fewer than ten. This sequence originates from a woman between 18 and 29 years old in good health. This chain joins TRBV18 and TRBJ2-5; D is uncertain. Sample: central memory CD4+ T cells from blood. CDR3 sequence reads: CASSPITSYQETQYF. The CDR3 region has the DNA TGTGCCAGCTCACCAATAACCTCGTACCAAGAGACCCAGTACTTC.